Presented here are 32 T cell receptor beta chains from one specimen sequenced in a study of CD8 T cells in ankylosing spondylitis. The study, taken as a whole, reports: A motif of fewer than ten highly homologous TCR beta variants was seen as apparently characteristic of ankylosing spondylitis blood.

One entry per CDR3 protein results from TCRdb running MiXCR on the 5' RACE reads. The repertoire holds roughly 90,000 distinct CDR3 sequences, with more than 8.5% as singletons. What these receptors recognize is not known. Sequenced: blood, either unsorted or a sorted T cell fraction (not recorded which). These receptors all come from a male donor with ankylosing spondylitis.

This clonotype was counted ten times or more. The rearrangement joins TRBV5-5 to TRBJ2-3, with unresolved D. This CDR3 has 13 residues. Germline lookup yields CDR1 SGHKS and CDR2 YYEKEE (reference sequence). V dropped 4 bases and J dropped 2 bases, with 8 bases sitting between them. The chain's CDR3 is CASSQAITDTQYF. CDR3 in DNA: TGTGCCAGCAGCCAGGCTATCACAGATACGCAGTATTTT. Together with reference TRBV5-5 and TRBJ2-3, the CDR3 gives the full variable domain: DAGVTQSPTHLIKTRGQQVTLRCSPISGHKSVSWYQQVLGQGPQFIFQYYEKEERGRGNFPDRFSARQFPNYSSELNVNALLLGDSALYLCASSQAITDTQYFGPGTRLTVL.

Ten or more counts support this clonotype. This chain uses TRBV6-2 or TRBV6-3 with TRBJ2-1; no reliable D call. With 0 bases removed from V and 5 bases from J, the gap between germline ends came to 5 bases. Germline V CDR1 and CDR2: MNHEY, SVGEGT. This CDR3 contains 13 residues. CDR3 region: CASSYSLNNEQFF. The CDR3 DNA is TGTGCCAGCAGTTACTCCCTAAACAATGAGCAGTTCTTC.

This clonotype was counted at least ten times. V usage is TRBV19 and J usage is TRBJ1-2; TRBD1 agrees at 7 bases. The CDR3 sequence is 15 residues long. CDR1 and CDR2 from the germline V gene are LNHDA and SQIVND (reference sequence). After removal of 7 bases from V and 2 bases from J, the junction contained 10 bases not matched to a gene. CDR3 sequence reads: CASMTRDSWNYGYTF. The CDR3 region has the DNA TGTGCCAGTATGACCCGGGACAGCTGGAACTATGGCTACACCTTC.

This clonotype was seen ten or more times. The chain uses TRBV4-2 and TRBJ2-1; D might be TRBD2 (6 bases). Trimming shortened V by 0 bases and J by 5 bases, and 17 bases separated the two germline ends. Germline V gene lookup returns CDR1 LGHNA and CDR2 YNFKEQ. The CDR3 loop spans 17 amino acids. In DNA, the CDR3 is TGTGCCAGCAGCCAAGAGGGAGGCGGCCCACGGGACAATGAGCAGTTCTTC. The encoded protein is CASSQEGGGPRDNEQFF.

This clonotype is a singleton in its sample. A read error is likely, as this CDR3 ends without the conserved phenylalanine or tryptophan. The chain is built from TRBV9 and TRBJ1-1; no definite D call. The germline CDR1 and CDR2 sequences are SGDLS and YYNGEE. V gave up 0 bases and J gave up 5 bases, with 11 bases separating them. The CDR3 is 14 amino acids. The CDR3 DNA sequence: TGTGCCAGCAGCGTAGGCAGAAGTGGAACTGAAGCTTTCTAT. Protein: CASSVGRSGTEAFY.

This clonotype was found many times. The rearrangement uses TRBV29-1 and TRBJ1-2; 7 bases fit TRBD1. The CDR3 has 15 residues. CDR1 is SQVTM and CDR2 is ANQGSEA in the germline V gene. V gave up 5 bases and J gave up 8 bases; unmatched junction bases: 17. Written as DNA, the CDR3 is TGCAGCGTTTCCCAATCCCTACAGGGGAAGGAGGGCTACACCTTC. Translation gives CSVSQSLQGKEGYTF.

This clonotype was seen a handful of times. The V call is TRBV30, the J call TRBJ2-1, with 13 bases matching TRBD2. Germline V lookup: CDR1 GTSNPN, CDR2 SVGIG (reference sequence). V trimming: 3 bases; J trimming: 5 bases; junction bases outside the gene matches: 4. The CDR3 sequence is 15 residues long. The CDR3 bases are TGTGCCTGGAGCCCACTAGCGGGAGGGGACAATGAGCAGTTCTTC. Translating gives CAWSPLAGGDNEQFF.

The rearrangement joins TRBV30 to TRBJ1-1; D might be TRBD1 (6 bases). CDR1 is GTSNPN, CDR2 SVGIG, per germline (reference sequence). CDR3 length: 14 residues. The V end lost 2 bases, the J end lost 5 bases, and 15 bases lay between the germline ends. The CDR3: CAWSWGGLGTEAFF. The CDR3 region has the DNA TGTGCCTGGAGTTGGGGGGGCCTGGGGACTGAAGCTTTCTTT.

Comment on this clonotype: It may be a read error: a sequence one base away is much more abundant. The J gene is TRBJ2-3, the V gene TRBV7-9; TRBD2 agrees at 7 bases. This CDR3 spans 15 amino acids. From germline, CDR1 is SEHNR and CDR2 FQNEAQ (reference sequence). DNA of the CDR3: TGTGCCAGCAGGAGGGAGGGGCAGGCGACAGTTACGCAGTATTTT. Translation: CASRREGQATVTQYF.

This clonotype was seen a few times. The chain links TRBV10-2 to TRBJ1-5; possible D gene TRBD1, 5 bases. The CDR3 sequence is 12 residues long. Germline CDR1 is WSHSY and CDR2 is SAAADI. The CDR3 spells CAGGAEHQPQHF. The CDR3 bases are TGCGCTGGAGGGGCAGAACATCAGCCCCAGCATTTT.

This clonotype was observed many times. The chain combines TRBV3-1 with TRBJ2-1, with 14 nucleotides matching TRBD2. Germline V gene lookup returns CDR1 LGHDT and CDR2 YNNKEL (reference sequence). After removal of 5 bases from V and 3 bases from J, the junction contained 9 bases not matched to a gene. The CDR3 is 18 amino acids. CDR3 region: CASSIGTSGSLLYNEQFF. As DNA, the CDR3 is TGTGCCAGCAGCATTGGGACTAGCGGGAGTCTCCTCTACAATGAGCAGTTCTTC.

This chain uses TRBV5-5 with TRBJ1-5; D gene uncertain. The germline gives CDR1 SGHKS, CDR2 YYEKEE (reference sequence). The CDR3 is made up of 13 amino acids. V lost 4 bases to trimming and J lost 6 bases, with 11 bases between them. The CDR3 DNA reads TGTGCCAGCAGCCCTATGGGGAGTCAGCCCCAGCATTTT. Translated: CASSPMGSQPQHF. The full variable domain, with the rest looked up from reference TRBV5-5 and TRBJ1-5, is DAGVTQSPTHLIKTRGQQVTLRCSPISGHKSVSWYQQVLGQGPQFIFQYYEKEERGRGNFPDRFSARQFPNYSSELNVNALLLGDSALYLCASSPMGSQPQHFGDGTRLSIL.

This clonotype was recorded many times. The gene calls are TRBV3-1 and TRBJ2-7, with TRBD2 identical over 13 bases. The CDR3 covers 15 residues. V was clipped by 3 bases and J by 1 base; unmatched bases: 0. Germline CDR1 reads LGHDT; CDR2 reads YNNKEL (reference sequence). The CDR3 nucleotides read TGTGCCAGCAGCCAGGGACTAGCGGGATCCTACGAGCAGTACGTC. Residues: CASSQGLAGSYEQYV.

This clonotype was counted ten times or more. V usage is TRBV13 and J usage is TRBJ2-7, with D perhaps TRBD2 (5 bases). Trimming took off 3 bases at V and 6 bases at J, with 15 bases between the two ends. The CDR3 has 14 amino acids. Germline V CDR1 and CDR2: PRHDT, FYEKMQ (reference sequence). The CDR3, as DNA: TGTGCCAGCAGCTTGGGCGCCCGGGAACGCGAGCAGTACTTC. Translation: CASSLGAREREQYF.

This clonotype was recorded many times. The genes are TRBV5-6 and TRBJ1-6; a weak D match, TRBD1 (5 bases). The CDR3 is 15 residues long. Germline values: CDR1 SGHDT, CDR2 YYEEEE. V lost 5 bases to trimming and J lost 1 base, with 10 bases between them. DNA for the CDR3: TGTGCCAGCAGTGAATGGGGGTCCTATAATTCACCCCTCCACTTT. It is translated as CASSEWGSYNSPLHF.

This clonotype was seen more than once but under ten times. The chain employs TRBV30 and TRBJ1-1; D uncertain. The V gene lost 4 bases and the J gene lost 1 base, with 16 bases spanning the gap. The CDR3 runs to 15 residues. CDR1 is GTSNPN, CDR2 SVGIG, per germline (reference sequence). The CDR3 loop reads CAWTLRYSQNTEAFF. CDR3 sequence (DNA): TGTGCCTGGACTTTAAGGTACAGTCAGAACACTGAAGCTTTCTTT.

This clonotype was detected ten times or more. CDR3 DNA sequence: TGCAGTGCCGGACTAGCGGGAGTCAATGAGCAGTTCTTC. Translated, it gives CSAGLAGVNEQFF. The chain carries TRBV20-1 and TRBJ2-1; 13 bases are a match to TRBD2. V lost 6 bases, J lost 6 bases, and 2 bases stayed unmatched. CDR3 length: 13 amino acids. The germline CDR1 and CDR2 sequences are DFQATT and SNEGSKA (reference sequence).

The rearrangement links TRBV15 to TRBJ2-7; D is perhaps TRBD1 (5 bases). The V gene's germline CDR1 is LNHNV and CDR2 YYDKDF (reference sequence). V was trimmed by 5 bases and J by 3 bases, leaving 17 bases between them. This CDR3 comprises 15 residues. CDR3 in amino acids: CATSGIQGFGYEQYF. CDR3 in DNA: TGTGCCACCAGCGGTATTCAGGGTTTCGGCTACGAGCAGTACTTC.

This clonotype was recorded many times. The chain couples TRBV12-3 or TRBV12-4 to TRBJ1-2; D call uncertain. The CDR3 spans 15 residues. Deletions cut 4 bases from V and 6 bases from J, with 18 bases between. The CDR3 DNA is TGTGCCAGCAGTTCTAACCCGTCGGGAGTTAATGGCTACACCTTC. This gives the protein CASSSNPSGVNGYTF.

This clonotype was seen a few times. The chain has TRBV3-1 and TRBJ2-7; D uncertain. This CDR3 has 11 residues. Germline V CDR1 and CDR2: LGHDT, YNNKEL (reference sequence). Trimming shortened V by 4 bases and J by 0 bases, and 1 base separated the two germline ends. The CDR3 loop reads CASSRSYEQYF. The CDR3 coding sequence is TGTGCCAGCAGCCGCTCCTACGAGCAGTACTTC.

This clonotype was counted ten times or more. The V gene is TRBV20-1, the J gene TRBJ2-7; 8 bases map to TRBD2. The CDR3 spans 14 residues. The V segment lost 0 bases and the J segment 2 bases; nucleotides outside the gene matches: 3. Germline V lookup: CDR1 DFQATT, CDR2 SNEGSKA (reference sequence). CDR3 nucleotide sequence: TGCAGTGCTAGAGATCAGCGGGAGCCCTACGAGCAGTACTTC. Protein sequence: CSARDQREPYEQYF.

This rearrangement joins TRBV6-5 to TRBJ2-5; 15 bases are shared with TRBD2. Germline values: CDR1 MNHEY, CDR2 SVGAGI. With 4 bases clipped from V and 3 bases from J, the junction kept 0 bases outside the gene matches. The CDR3 extends over 15 amino acids. CDR3 DNA: TGTGCCAGCAGTTGGACTAGCGGGAGGGAAGAGACCCAGTACTTC. It encodes CASSWTSGREETQYF.

The chain couples TRBV24-1 to TRBJ2-2; D not certain. The CDR3 sequence is 16 residues long. CDR1 and CDR2 (germline): KGHDR, SFDVKD. Trimming removed 0 bases at V and 0 bases at J, with 7 bases between. The CDR3 is CATSDLAVANTGELFF. The CDR3 DNA is TGTGCCACCAGTGATTTGGCAGTAGCGAACACCGGGGAGCTGTTTTTT.

This clonotype has at least ten counts. The CDR3 nucleotides read TGTGCCTGGAGCGAGAACAATGAGCAGTTCTTC. This sequence encodes CAWSENNEQFF. This chain joins TRBV30 and TRBJ2-1; unclear D gene. CDR1 and CDR2 from the germline V gene are GTSNPN and SVGIG (reference sequence). CDR3 length: 11 amino acids. V shed 3 bases and J shed 5 bases, with 5 bases lying between them.

The rearrangement links TRBV20-1 to TRBJ2-2; no firm D call. This CDR3 is built from 14 residues. Trimming took 3 bases from V and 3 from J, leaving 11 bases between them. Germline CDR1 reads DFQATT; CDR2 reads SNEGSKA (reference sequence). Here the CDR3 reads CSASPWSDTGELFF. The CDR3, as DNA: TGCAGTGCTAGCCCTTGGAGTGACACCGGGGAGCTGTTTTTT.

A few counts support this clonotype. CDR3 sequence (DNA): TGTGCCAGCAGTCCACTCCGCCGCCTCCAAGAGACCCAGTACTTC. As protein: CASSPLRRLQETQYF. The rearrangement links TRBV27 to TRBJ2-5; D is uncertain. The ends were cut back, 5 bases at V and 1 base at J, with 14 bases in the middle. Germline CDR1 MNHEY, CDR2 SMNVEV (reference sequence). The CDR3 spans 15 residues.

The V and J genes are TRBV11-2 and TRBJ2-4; TRBD2 matches at 7 bases. J was trimmed by 0 bases and V by 9 bases; bases with no gene match: 5. This CDR3 region has 14 residues. Germline CDR1 and CDR2: SGHAT and FQNNGV. The CDR3: CASAGARAKNIQYF. The CDR3 coding sequence is TGTGCCAGTGCGGGAGCGAGAGCCAAAAACATTCAGTACTTC.

The genes are TRBV5-4 and TRBJ1-2; possible D gene TRBD1, 6 bases. V was trimmed by 4 bases and J by 5 bases, leaving 12 bases between them. The V gene's germline CDR1 is SGHNT and CDR2 YYREEE (reference sequence). The CDR3 runs 13 residues. The CDR3 DNA is TGTGCCAGCAGCATAGACAGGAGTTATGGCTACACCTTC. It translates to CASSIDRSYGYTF.

This clonotype was seen more than once but under ten times. V usage is TRBV12-3 or TRBV12-4 and J usage is TRBJ2-7, with 14 bases lining up with TRBD2. Trimming took 3 bases from V and 7 from J; bases not matched to a gene: 14. The CDR3 loop spans 18 amino acids. The CDR3 loop is CASSLGLAGEGPLGEQYV. DNA for the CDR3: TGTGCCAGCAGTTTGGGACTAGCGGGAGAGGGCCCTCTGGGGGAGCAGTACGTC.

This chain links TRBV15 with TRBJ2-1; 8 positions agree with TRBD2. Trimming at V came to 3 bases and at J to 5 bases, leaving 3 bases not matched to a gene. The germline CDR1 and CDR2 sequences are LNHNV and YYDKDF (reference sequence). The CDR3 is made up of 14 amino acids. The CDR3 loop reads CATSSGRGHNEQFF. The CDR3 bases are TGTGCCACCAGCAGCGGGAGGGGACACAATGAGCAGTTCTTC. The entire variable domain, with the rest obtained from reference TRBV15 and TRBJ2-1, is as follows: DAMVIQNPRYQVTQFGKPVTLSCSQTLNHNVMYWYQQKSSQAPKLLFHYYDKDFNNEADTPDNFQSRRPNTSFCFLDIRSPGLGDTAMYLCATSSGRGHNEQFFGPGTRLTVL.

The sample holds a few counts of this clonotype. This rearrangement joins TRBV27 to TRBJ2-7; 8 bases match TRBD2. V was clipped by 2 bases and J by 0 bases; unmatched bases: 3. Germline CDR1 MNHEY, CDR2 SMNVEV (reference sequence). The CDR3 extends over 15 amino acids. CDR3 protein: CASSLRLAGSYEQYF. CDR3 in DNA: TGTGCCAGCAGTTTACGGCTAGCGGGCTCCTACGAGCAGTACTTC.

This clonotype was picked up many times. V usage is TRBV24-1 and J usage is TRBJ1-5; D is perhaps TRBD1 (5 bases). The CDR3 extends over 13 amino acids. V lost 4 bases to trimming and J lost 4 bases, with 7 bases between them. Germline CDR1 is KGHDR and CDR2 is SFDVKD. CDR3 in amino acids: CATSEWGNQPQHF. Written as DNA, the CDR3 is TGTGCCACCAGTGAGTGGGGGAATCAGCCCCAGCATTTT.